This TCR beta chain stems from a study of blood T cell repertoires in COVID-19. On the study more broadly: The analysed material was cDNA or gDNA that came from T cells, B-cell-depleted T cells, or PBMCs.

The CDR3 has 14 residues. In the authors' methods: Using reference gene primer amplification, nucleated cell counts were estimated. Produced via immunoSEQ multiplex PCR; TCRdb's table is partial and in-frame only. V and J calls and clone size follow that table, whereas D and trimming were derived from the DNA. This sample has around 30,000 clones; roughly 91% occur once, and the top ten carry around 20%. V is TRBV21-1 and J is TRBJ2-7; the table's D call TRBD2 went unverified against the DNA. TRBV21-1 is designated a pseudogene. The sample was peripheral blood. The TCR was taken from an elderly man with acute or convalescent COVID-19. CDR3 loop: CASTGEPESYEQYF. For the CDR3, the DNA is TGTGCCAGCACCGGGGAGCCGGAGTCCTACGAGCAGTACTTC.